The clone carrying this T cell receptor beta chain was observed a handful of times. The antigen is not known. This sample's treatment: approximately 9-day PBMC culture with coronavirus spike peptide pools or control peptides (ViraFEST assay). Pre-COVID-19 pandemic sampling (2011-2018) yielded the unexposed donor's CD4+ T cells. ViraFEST relied on peptide pools to expand antigen-specific T cells; the TCRs were sequenced afterward. The authors isolated CD4+ T cells by negative selection after around 10 days of culture. Sequenced with the Oncomine TCR Beta short-read assay was DNA taken from cultured CD4+ T cells. TCRdb re-called the PCR reads with MiXCR, one entry per CDR3 protein. The sample lists roughly 7,200 distinct CDR3 sequences; roughly 40% were seen once. This specimen belongs to a study of vaccination and CD4 T cells after COVID-19. On the study more broadly: Two of the convalescents were Hispanic, and convalescents were six males and four females.

Sequenced sample: CD4+ T cells from blood, cultured in vitro. The clonotype was recovered from a human donor in good health.

The CDR3 is CASSLLAGGRETQYF. The CDR3 DNA sequence: TGTGCCAGCAGTTTACTAGCGGGGGGGCGAGAGACCCAGTACTTC. The chain recombines TRBV27 with TRBJ2-5, with TRBD2 matching over 12 bases. CDR1 MNHEY and CDR2 SMNVEV come from the germline V gene (reference sequence). With V trimmed by 2 bases and J by 4 bases, 2 bases remained unmatched. The CDR3 has 15 residues.